A single sample gave rise to the 5 T cell receptor beta chains below, sequenced in a study of T cell responses to AZD1222 COVID-19 vaccine. Generated by immunoSEQ multiplex PCR, the TCRdb table keeps only in-frame clones and is missing some. The sample carries approximately 100,000 clones, 87% recorded once. The specimen was peripheral blood, collected on day 0 of AZD1222 vaccination. These receptors were taken from an adult in good health.

The chain uses TRBV20-1 and TRBJ2-3, with D perhaps matching TRBD2 (7 bases). CDR1 is DFQATT and CDR2 is SNEGSKA in the germline V gene (reference sequence). This CDR3 has 15 residues. V gave up 3 bases and J gave up 3 bases, with 16 bases separating them. The CDR3 DNA reads TGCAGTGCTAGTACCGCGGGGGCTGGGACAGATACGCAGTATTTT. Translation gives CSASTAGAGTDTQYF.

This sequence joins TRBV28 and TRBJ1-5; 8 bases fit TRBD1. The germline V gene has CDR1 MDHEN and CDR2 SYDVKM. The ends lost 5 bases at V and 3 bases at J; junction bases unmatched: 6. CDR3 length equals 15 residues. Here the CDR3 reads CASSLGQVSNQPQHF. In nucleotides, the CDR3 is TGTGCCAGCAGTCTGGGACAGGTTTCCAATCAGCCCCAGCATTTT.

The chain combines TRBV28 with TRBJ2-5, with 8 nucleotides matching TRBD1. V lost 6 bases to trimming and J lost 1 base; unmatched junction nucleotides: 7. CDR1 and CDR2 (germline): MDHEN, SYDVKM. There are 15 residues in the CDR3. Here the CDR3 reads CASSLPGTGQETQYF. In DNA, the CDR3 is TGTGCCAGCAGCCTTCCCGGGACAGGCCAAGAGACCCAGTACTTC.

The chain combines TRBV6-5 with TRBJ1-1, with D possibly TRBD1 on 6 matching bases. The germline gives CDR1 MNHEY, CDR2 SVGAGI. Trimming removed 7 bases at V and 10 bases at J, with 13 bases between. The CDR3 length is 11 residues. The CDR3 region is CASTHGGAAFF. Here the CDR3 DNA reads TGTGCCAGCACCCACGGGGGGGCAGCTTTCTTT.

CDR3 protein: CSVAGTEFSGELFF. DNA for the CDR3: TGCAGCGTTGCCGGGACAGAGTTTTCCGGGGAGCTGTTTTTT. The V gene is TRBV29-1, the J gene TRBJ2-2; 7 positions agree with TRBD1. Germline V lookup: CDR1 SQVTM, CDR2 ANQGSEA. The CDR3 loop spans 14 amino acids. The V and J ends lost 4 bases and 6 bases, in that order; junction bases with no gene match: 8.